This passage covers 4 T cell receptor beta chains from one sample sequenced in a study of blood T cell repertoires in COVID-19. TCRdb's copy holds only in-frame clones and misses some; the assay was immunoSEQ multiplex PCR. The data contain over 30,000 clones, approximately 71% of them singletons. What was sequenced was peripheral blood. Receptor source: a man at least 80 years old with active or convalescent COVID-19.

The chain is built from TRBV7-2 and TRBJ2-7, with 10 bases identical to TRBD1. There are 16 residues in the CDR3. V was pared by 4 bases and J by 4 bases, with 10 bases of the junction left unmatched. The germline V gene encodes CDR1 SGHTA and CDR2 FQGNSA. CDR3 coding DNA: TGTGCCAGCAGCTCCCGACCAGGGACAGGGGTTTACGAGCAGTACTTC. Translation gives CASSSRPGTGVYEQYF.

This clone was counted only a few times. V gene TRBV7-9 combines with J gene TRBJ2-5; TRBD2 might be the D (6 bases). Germline V lookup: CDR1 SEHNR, CDR2 FQNEAQ (reference sequence). This CDR3 contains 15 residues. The germline V and J ends were trimmed by 1 base and 2 bases, with 11 bases remaining between them. The CDR3 nucleotides are TGTGCCAGCAGCTTAGAATTCGGGGGACAAGAGACCCAGTACTTC. It is translated as CASSLEFGGQETQYF.

The V gene is TRBV7-9, the J gene TRBJ2-1; 10 bases are shared with TRBD2. The CDR3 is made up of 18 amino acids. After removal of 5 bases from V and 5 bases from J, the junction contained 15 bases not matched to a gene. The germline gives CDR1 SEHNR, CDR2 FQNEAQ (reference sequence). The CDR3 spells CASSPPYRLAGVNNEQFF. The CDR3 nucleotides read TGTGCCAGCAGCCCTCCGTATCGGCTAGCGGGAGTTAACAATGAGCAGTTCTTC.

The V call is TRBV3-1 (or the pseudogene TRBV3-2), the J call TRBJ2-2; 8 positions agree with TRBD2. The CDR3 length is 15 residues. After removal of 1 base from V and 5 bases from J, the junction contained 3 bases not matched to a gene. Per the germline V gene, CDR1 is LGHDT and CDR2 is YNNKEL (reference sequence). CDR3 loop: CASSQASGPTGELFF. The CDR3 DNA sequence: TGTGCCAGCAGCCAAGCTAGCGGGCCAACCGGGGAGCTGTTTTTT.